This T cell receptor (beta chain) was captured by sequencing in a study of T cells in Graves' hyperthyroidism and ophthalmopathy (dated by TCRdb to about 2019). As for the study more broadly: Peripheral blood was collected at initial diagnosis, before any treatment. To identify distinguishing TCR V-J signatures, a discovery cohort of 90 to 100 patients was used, comprising some 45 with Graves' ophthalmopathy and 57 with stable Graves' hyperthyroidism. Whether ophthalmopathy could be predicted prospectively was tested in an independent validation cohort made up of 18 to 20 hyperthyroidism patients plus 17 patients who later progressed to ophthalmopathy. The 100 discovery patients were randomly split 7:3 into training and test sets. The study also compared thyroid tissue and blood T-cell repertoires from about six Graves' hyperthyroidism patients. Following sampling, methimazole starting at 30 mg daily was given to hyperthyroidism patients, and high-dose intravenous methylprednisolone was given to ophthalmopathy patients. TCR Vbeta CDR3 sequencing of around 130 peripheral blood samples (over 40 ophthalmopathy, approximately 80 hyperthyroidism and around 17 progressor patients) is reported in the paper. Overall study results and their limits: Blood samples also contained most of the expanded thyroid clonotypes (frequency above 0.001), which suggests that blood repertoires may reflect thyroid immune responses. In validation, progression to ophthalmopathy was predicted by the model with roughly 69% sensitivity and 72% to 85% specificity, a median of roughly 6 months before onset. A model built on a 13 V-J signature distinguished ophthalmopathy from stable hyperthyroidism, reaching about 88% sensitivity and 81.08% specificity in cross-validation and 80%/75% in testing. Sample size was not statistically predetermined, and investigators were not blinded to group allocation.

In the ophthalmopathy patients, disease was moderately to severely active, with a Clinical Activity Score of 3 or more, a NOSPECS grade of 4 or more, and a duration of less than 3 months. Patients with uncontrolled infections, other autoimmune diseases, pregnancy or lactation were excluded. Diagnoses were established on the basis of clinical symptoms, serum thyroxine and TRAb, thyroid ultrasound, and orbital computed tomography. PBMCs were isolated from about 9 ml of fresh peripheral blood by Ficoll-Paque density gradient centrifugation. Total RNA was extracted using Trizol reagent, and RNA quality was assessed on an Agilent 2100 Bioanalyzer. This clonotype came up many times. No antigen is known for it. No quality values exist for individual bases; no much larger clone is one base distant. TCR beta CDR3 regions were amplified from RNA transcripts. The first round of RT-PCR for the TCR CDR3 was performed with the HTBI primer set and the Qiagen OneStep RT-PCR kit. Libraries were constructed in a second round of multiplex PCR, after which size selection and purification were carried out. Libraries were sequenced paired-end with 100 bp reads on an Illumina HiSeq2000. From the authors' description of their analysis: SOAPnuke was used to process the raw data, throwing out any read that contained adapters or uncalled bases, had a mean Phred below 15, or lacked an exact constant-primer or identifier match. COPE v1.2.5 was used to merge the high-quality paired reads, and each unique nucleotide sequence was defined as a clonotype. MiTCR v1.1 was used to align clonotypes to the IMGT TRBV, TRBD and TRBJ reference segments. Analysis was restricted to V-J combinations with a frequency above 0.0001, which covered 98% to 99.2% of repertoires. The TCS score was defined as the ratio of F50 (clonal expansion) to E x V (chaos), calculated using BLOSUM62-based TCRdist between CDR3 peptides within each V-J. Welch's t-statistics and random forest reduced some 510 V-J features to 10 to 15, which were used in a naive Bayes classifier (R e1071). In-frame beta chains were kept once TCRdb had trimmed the public reads at Q25 with fastp and called clones with MiXCR. Each CDR3 protein appears once, grouped with its most common genes and DNA. These V and J calls are TCRdb output, not the study's own analysis. Present in this sample are about 350,000 distinct CDR3 sequences, approximately 18% of which were seen just once. The ten largest clones take up roughly a sixth of the sample.

Specimen: blood. The sequence was collected from a woman aged 40 to 49 with Graves' ophthalmopathy.

CDR3 loop: CASSPREGGNQPQHF. Here is the DNA: TGTGCCAGCTCACCAAGGGAGGGAGGAAATCAGCCCCAGCATTTT. The V gene is TRBV18 and the J gene is TRBJ1-5, with no D gene named confidently. CDR1 and CDR2 are read off the germline V gene as KGHSH and LQKENI. From the cysteine through the phenylalanine, the CDR3 covers 15 amino acids. Only CDR3 DNA is held: 45 bases, read in frame from base 1. Trimming costs V 2 bases and J 4 bases, and their ends lie 12 bases apart.